A single sample gave rise to the 30 T cell receptor beta chains below, sequenced in a study of blood T cell repertoires in COVID-19. TCRdb keeps only in-frame clones here, not all; method: immunoSEQ multiplex PCR. The sample lists more than 250,000 clones, about 89% seen once, with nearly 6.5% in the top ten. The sequenced material came from peripheral blood. These receptors originate from a man younger than 35 who had recovered from COVID-19.

The CDR3 protein is CASSPRTGVGTEAFF. The CDR3 nucleotides read TGTGCCAGCAGCCCAAGAACAGGGGTCGGCACTGAAGCTTTCTTT. The rearrangement links TRBV3-1 (or the pseudogene TRBV3-2) to TRBJ1-1; 7 bases align to TRBD1. The V segment lost 4 bases and the J segment 4 bases; nucleotides outside the gene matches: 9. The CDR3 length is 15 residues. Germline CDR1 is LGHDT and CDR2 is YNNKEL (reference sequence).

V is TRBV4-2 and J is TRBJ1-1; D unclear. The CDR3 runs 12 residues. In germline, CDR1 is LGHNA, CDR2 YNFKEQ. Trimming left V 8 bases short and J 7 bases short, with 14 bases between. As DNA, the CDR3 is TGTGCCAGCCGACACAGCACGGATGAAGCTTTCTTT. Amino acid sequence: CASRHSTDEAFF.

The V call is TRBV5-6, the J call TRBJ1-1; maybe TRBD1 (5 bases). CDR1 and CDR2 (germline): SGHDT, YYEEEE. Trimming shortened V by 1 base and J by 1 base, and 8 bases separated the two germline ends. The CDR3 is 14 residues long. Here the CDR3 DNA reads TGTGCCAGCAGCTTGACAGGCCAGAACACTGAAGCTTTCTTT. Protein product: CASSLTGQNTEAFF.

This chain uses TRBV11-2 with TRBJ1-1; TRBD1 might be the D (5 bases). There are 13 residues in the CDR3. Germline loops: CDR1 SGHAT, CDR2 FQNNGV. Between the trimmed V and J ends, which lost 5 bases and 7 bases, there was a span of 14 bases. In nucleotides, the CDR3 is TGTGCCAGCAGCCCCGGGGGAGGGATTGAAGCTTTCTTT. Protein: CASSPGGGIEAFF.

This chain connects TRBV3-1 (or the pseudogene TRBV3-2) to TRBJ1-1; TRBD1 aligns across 7 bases. Germline V gene sequence: CDR1 LGHDT, CDR2 YNNKEL (reference sequence). J gave up 2 bases and V 4 bases, and 7 bases lay outside the gene matches. The CDR3 consists of 15 residues. The CDR3 here is CASSPGTAANTEAFF. For the CDR3, the DNA is TGTGCCAGCAGCCCGGGGACAGCAGCTAACACTGAAGCTTTCTTT.

The chain couples TRBV5-4 to TRBJ2-7, with D perhaps matching TRBD2 (5 bases). Germline values: CDR1 SGHNT, CDR2 YYREEE (reference sequence). The CDR3 sequence is 13 residues long. With 0 bases removed from V and 5 bases from J, the gap between germline ends came to 9 bases. CDR3 sequence reads: CASSLGLYDEQYF. The CDR3 region has the DNA TGTGCCAGCAGCTTGGGACTATACGACGAGCAGTACTTC.

CDR3 DNA: TGTGCCAGCAGTTTGAACACAGGTATGAGAACTGAAGCTTTCTTT. Translated: CASSLNTGMRTEAFF. The chain carries TRBV6-2 or TRBV6-3 and TRBJ1-1, with D perhaps TRBD1 (5 bases). The CDR3 length is 15 residues. The germline V and J ends were trimmed by 4 bases and 5 bases, with 17 bases remaining between them. Germline assignment: CDR1 MNHEY and CDR2 SVGEGT.

The gene calls are TRBV4-3 and TRBJ2-1, with a possible D match to TRBD2 (6 bases). From germline, CDR1 is LGHNA and CDR2 YSLEER. The CDR3 loop spans 14 amino acids. The V end lost 0 bases, the J end lost 16 bases, and 19 bases lay between the germline ends. The chain's CDR3 is CASSQDLGPGEVFF. The CDR3 bases are TGCGCCAGCAGCCAAGATCTCGGACCGGGAGAGGTATTCTTC.

This sequence joins TRBV7-9 and TRBJ2-1; 10 bases align to TRBD1. Germline CDR1 SEHNR, CDR2 FQNEAQ (reference sequence). Trimming cost V 8 bases and J 0 bases; bases outside gene matches: 4. CDR3 length: 15 residues. DNA of the CDR3: TGTGCCAGCCTGGGACAGGGGAGCTCCTACAATGAGCAGTTCTTC. Its protein product is CASLGQGSSYNEQFF.

The chain uses TRBV5-1 and TRBJ2-7, with a tentative D call TRBD2 (5 bases). Trimming removed 1 base at V and 0 bases at J, with 20 bases between. CDR1 SGHRS and CDR2 YFSETQ come from the germline V gene. The CDR3 runs 18 residues. The CDR3 reads CASSLWTPEAPSSYEQYF. The DNA of the CDR3 is TGCGCCAGCAGCTTGTGGACTCCAGAGGCCCCCTCCTCCTACGAGCAGTACTTC.

The V and J genes are TRBV12-3 or TRBV12-4 and TRBJ2-5; 8 bases match TRBD1. V shed 6 bases, J shed 3 bases, and the junction held 3 bases outside the gene matches. The CDR3 extends over 13 amino acids. CDR3: CASRSTGEETQYF. The CDR3 region has the DNA TGTGCCAGCAGGTCGACAGGGGAAGAGACCCAGTACTTC.

This chain connects TRBV2 to TRBJ1-1; D unresolved. The CDR3 sequence is 19 residues long. Germline V gene lookup returns CDR1 SNHLY and CDR2 FYNNEI. The V gene lost 2 bases and the J gene lost 2 bases, with 24 bases spanning the gap. This CDR3 reads CASSEMVAAGISLNTEAFF. CDR3 coding DNA: TGTGCCAGCAGTGAAATGGTGGCGGCGGGGATTTCTCTAAACACTGAAGCTTTCTTT.

The chain has TRBV5-1 and TRBJ2-1, with 7 nucleotides matching TRBD2. The CDR3 length is 15 residues. V dropped 0 bases and J dropped 10; count of bases not matched to a gene: 10. Germline loops: CDR1 SGHRS, CDR2 YFSETQ. The CDR3 here is CASSLVGLVPLEQFF. CDR3 nucleotides: TGCGCCAGCAGCTTGGTAGGACTAGTACCGCTCGAGCAGTTCTTC.

In this sample, this clone turned up once. The V call is TRBV19, the J call TRBJ1-2; TRBD1 matches at 9 bases. Trimming at V came to 6 bases and at J to 0 bases, leaving 8 bases not matched to a gene. Germline CDR1 and CDR2: LNHDA and SQIVND (reference sequence). This CDR3 has 16 amino acids. The CDR3 nucleotides are TGTGCCAGTAGGGGGACAGGGAACCAAGCTAACTATGGCTACACCTTC. Amino acid sequence: CASRGTGNQANYGYTF.

This clone came up many times. The J gene is TRBJ1-2, the V gene TRBV7-9; D gene uncertain. This CDR3 is built from 13 residues. Deletions cut 5 bases from V and 1 base from J, with 8 bases between. Germline lookup yields CDR1 SEHNR and CDR2 FQNEAQ (reference sequence). The CDR3 spells CASSKQNNYGYTF. The CDR3 DNA reads TGTGCCAGCAGCAAACAGAATAACTATGGCTACACCTTC.

This clone was found a few times. This chain connects TRBV2 to TRBJ1-2, with 7 bases lining up with TRBD1. Germline CDR1 is SNHLY and CDR2 is FYNNEI. This CDR3 is 16 amino acids long. Trimming took 6 bases from V and 4 from J; bases not matched to a gene: 14. The CDR3 sequence is CASRGGQSLTPYGYTF. CDR3 bases: TGTGCCAGCAGAGGGGGACAGAGTCTTACACCCTATGGCTACACCTTC.

The gene calls are TRBV6-5 and TRBJ2-2, with a weak D call TRBD2 (6 bases). With 0 bases removed from V and 5 bases from J, the gap between germline ends came to 10 bases. The CDR3 sequence is 15 residues long. Germline V gene lookup returns CDR1 MNHEY and CDR2 SVGAGI. Here the CDR3 reads CASSYSSSVTGELFF. Here the CDR3 DNA reads TGTGCCAGCAGTTACTCGTCTAGCGTGACCGGGGAGCTGTTTTTT.

The chain uses TRBV6-5 and TRBJ1-1, with TRBD1 matching over 8 bases. The V and J ends lost 4 bases and 6 bases, in that order; junction bases with no gene match: 4. CDR3 size: 13 residues. Germline lookup yields CDR1 MNHEY and CDR2 SVGAGI. DNA for the CDR3: TGTGCCAGCAGTTGGGGACAGGTCGCTGAAGCTTTCTTT. It translates to CASSWGQVAEAFF.

The chain couples TRBV6-1 to TRBJ1-6, with D unclear. The CDR3 is 17 amino acids. The V end lost 2 bases, the J end lost 0 bases, and 11 bases lay between the germline ends. Germline V gene data show CDR1 as MNHNS and CDR2 as SASEGT. The CDR3 DNA reads as TGTGCCAGCAGTGAACGGAGTGCGAGCTCCTATAATTCACCCCTCCACTTT. It codes for CASSERSASSYNSPLHF.

V and J are TRBV19 and TRBJ2-3, with 7 bases lining up with TRBD1. Trimming at V came to 4 bases and at J to 4 bases, leaving 2 bases not matched to a gene. Germline lookup yields CDR1 LNHDA and CDR2 SQIVND (reference sequence). CDR3 size: 13 residues. Written as DNA, the CDR3 is TGTGCCAGTAGTAATCAGGGGGCAGATACGCAGTATTTT. The encoded protein is CASSNQGADTQYF.

This chain uses TRBV5-4 with TRBJ2-6, with TRBD2 identical over 11 bases. This CDR3 spans 18 amino acids. With 6 bases clipped from V and 0 bases from J, the junction kept 8 bases outside the gene matches. Germline V gene data show CDR1 as SGHNT and CDR2 as YYREEE (reference sequence). The CDR3 region is CASTYGLAGYSGANVLTF. The CDR3 region has the DNA TGTGCCAGCACCTACGGACTAGCGGGCTACTCTGGGGCCAACGTCCTGACTTTC. Full variable domain (rest looked up from reference TRBV5-4 and TRBJ2-6): ETGVTQSPTHLIKTRGQQVTLRCSSQSGHNTVSWYQQALGQGPQFIFQYYREEENGRGNFPPRFSGLQFPNYSSELNVNALELDDSALYLCASTYGLAGYSGANVLTFGAGSRLTVL.

J is TRBJ1-2 and V is TRBV6-5; 9 bases are shared with TRBD1. V gave up 8 bases and J gave up 6 bases; unmatched junction bases: 4. This CDR3 spans 12 amino acids. Germline V CDR1 and CDR2: MNHEY, SVGAGI. CDR3 sequence (DNA): TGTGCCAGCTGGGACAGGGTAGATGGCTACACCTTC. This translates into CASWDRVDGYTF.

The chain uses TRBV2 and TRBJ2-2; TRBD1 might be the D (6 bases). CDR1 is SNHLY and CDR2 is FYNNEI in the germline V gene. The CDR3 is 12 residues long. V was clipped by 6 bases and J by 5 bases, with 7 bases between them. DNA for the CDR3: TGTGCCAGCAGGCAGGGGACCGGGGAGCTGTTTTTT. The encoded protein is CASRQGTGELFF.

This sequence joins TRBV28 and TRBJ1-6, with D unresolved. V was trimmed by 3 bases and J by 5 bases, leaving 8 bases between them. The CDR3 runs 14 residues. CDR1 and CDR2 (germline): MDHEN, SYDVKM. The DNA of the CDR3 is TGTGCCAGCAGTTTCTCGCAGAATAATTCACCCCTCCACTTT. Amino acids: CASSFSQNNSPLHF.

The chain couples TRBV6-6 to TRBJ2-7; unclear D gene. V lost 4 bases and J lost 3, with 16 bases in between. The germline gives CDR1 MNHNY, CDR2 SVGAGI (reference sequence). The CDR3 is 15 amino acids. Written as DNA, the CDR3 is TGTGCCAGCAGTTCGCCTTTTTCGGTCGGCTACGAGCAGTACTTC. This translates into CASSSPFSVGYEQYF.

The rearrangement links TRBV10-3 to TRBJ2-7, with 7 bases aligning to TRBD1. The V and J ends lost 3 bases and 0 bases, in that order; junction bases with no gene match: 2. The CDR3 has 14 residues. CDR1 ENHRY and CDR2 SYGVKD come from the germline V gene. In DNA, the CDR3 is TGTGCCATCAGTGACAGGGGGAGCTCCTACGAGCAGTACTTC. Its translation is CAISDRGSSYEQYF.

This clone was seen just once. V usage is TRBV14 and J usage is TRBJ2-1, with TRBD2 matching over 8 bases. The CDR3 consists of 18 residues. CDR1 and CDR2 from the germline V gene are SGHDN and FVKESK. Trimming removed 4 bases from V and 0 bases from J; junction bases left unmatched: 11. In DNA form, the CDR3 reads TGTGCCAGCAGCCGCCAGAGCCTTAGCGGGAACTCCTACAATGAGCAGTTCTTC. Encoded protein: CASSRQSLSGNSYNEQFF.

The rearrangement uses TRBV23-1 and TRBJ2-5; D is undetermined. TRBV23-1 is treated as an ORF (open reading frame) with a function not yet certain. Deletions cut 9 bases from V and 4 bases from J, with 9 bases between. The CDR3 sequence is 11 residues long. CDR3 sequence reads: CARWAIETQYF. DNA for the CDR3: TGCGCCAGATGGGCGATAGAGACCCAGTACTTC.

This clone has a single count. J is TRBJ2-7 and V is TRBV6-5; a possible D gene is TRBD1 (5 bases). The CDR3 covers 13 residues. Germline V gene sequence: CDR1 MNHEY, CDR2 SVGAGI. V was cut by 7 bases and J by 1 base, with 11 bases left in between. The CDR3 DNA reads as TGTGCCAGCACAGGGATTATATCCTACGAGCAGTACTTC. Its protein product is CASTGIISYEQYF.

This clone was detected a few times. The rearrangement uses TRBV6-5 and TRBJ1-5; no reliable D call. The CDR3 runs 13 residues. Germline lookup yields CDR1 MNHEY and CDR2 SVGAGI. V lost 2 bases and J lost 8, with 10 bases in between. Here the CDR3 DNA reads TGTGCCAGCAGTTACGCCTGGAGGGAGCCCCAGCATTTT. Translation gives CASSYAWREPQHF.